This T cell receptor (beta chain) was sequenced for a study of shared clonotypes between healthy human individuals. The overall study: Donor composition was a couple of women and a few men, aged 18 to 49.

The assay was immunoSEQ multiplex PCR, and TCRdb's table has in-frame clones only and misses some. Of approximately 1,000,000 clones in the sample, roughly 80% were seen once. The study, taken as a whole, reports: Sampling included only blood; tissue repertoires likely differ. Estimated clonotype richness was generally higher in naive than memory subsets.

This CDR3 has 14 amino acids. In germline, CDR1 is MNHEY, CDR2 SVGAGI. The V end was cut by 8 bases, the J end by 0 bases, with 10 bases between. Details on this clone: No antigen is known for it.

Naive CD45RA+ and memory CD45RA-negative subsets were split from CD4+ cells. The rearrangement uses TRBV6-5 and TRBJ2-2, with D uncertain. This TCR was recovered from a young man in good health. Some clones in this sample may be carry-over from other donors' samples. Specimen: memory CD4+ T cells from PBMCs. Subset denoted: CD45RA-negative fraction. CDR3 nucleotides: TGTGCCAGCCCCCTTGGGCCGAACACCGGGGAGCTGTTTTTT. Its protein product is CASPLGPNTGELFF.